Described below is a single T cell receptor (beta chain) sequence and its context. The target antigen is unknown. This specimen comes from a study of post-analysis software for immune sequencing data. Findings and limits, study-wide: Elevated frequency relative to controls characterized four to six TRBV segments in patients, TRBV5-6, TRBV5-1 and TRBV20-1 among them. There was significantly lower normalized Chao1 diversity in multiple sclerosis patients than in controls.

Prepared libraries of TCR beta cDNA carried unique molecular identifiers. TCRdb called the PCR reads again in MiXCR, with one record for every CDR3 protein. This sample has hundreds of thousands of distinct CDR3 sequences, with around 50% found just once. The CDR3 spans 16 residues. CDR1 and CDR2 from the germline V gene are SGHRS and YFSETQ. Trimming took 4 bases from V and 2 from J; bases not matched to a gene: 9. The source material was blood. The chain combines TRBV5-1 with TRBJ1-1, with TRBD1 matching over 9 bases. The TCR comes from a girl aged 5 to 17 with multiple sclerosis. Written as DNA, the CDR3 is TGCGCCAGCAGCCTAGCGTGGACAGGGGCTAACACTGAAGCTTTCTTT. Translating gives CASSLAWTGANTEAFF.